This TCR beta chain was captured in a study of PD-L1 blockade in urothelial cancer. On the study more broadly: Bladder-origin urothelial cancer in males described about 85% of the 29 patients.

V lost 2 bases to trimming and J lost 4 bases, with 17 bases between them. Germline CDR1 is MNHNY and CDR2 is SVGAGI (reference sequence). This CDR3 is built from 16 residues. Clones were sequenced by immunoSEQ multiplex PCR, and TCRdb holds only the in-frame ones, with some missing. The table lists tens of thousands of clones, about four fifths of them singletons, with approximately 3.6% in the top ten. The TCR comes from an older man with urothelial cancer. The chain uses TRBV6-6 and TRBJ1-2; tentative D call: TRBD1 (5 bases). Specimen: PBMCs, collected around atezolizumab (anti-PD-L1) treatment. DNA of the CDR3: TGTGCCAGCAGTTACGTTTTAAGGGGTTTGTCCTATGGCTACACCTTC. Protein sequence: CASSYVLRGLSYGYTF.